These 17 T cell receptor beta chains originate from one sample sequenced in a study of blood T cell repertoires in COVID-19. TCRdb's table, derived via immunoSEQ multiplex PCR, lists solely in-frame clones and lacks some. Counted here are approximately 32,000 clones, 85% to 90% occurring once; the ten biggest clones make up 4% to 5%. Sequencing used peripheral blood. These TCRs come from a woman aged 65 to 85 with active COVID-19.

The rearrangement links TRBV19 to TRBJ2-1, with TRBD1 identical over 9 bases. The germline CDR1 and CDR2 sequences are LNHDA and SQIVND (reference sequence). Trimming removed 7 bases from V and 5 bases from J; junction bases left unmatched: 9. The CDR3 has 15 amino acids. In nucleotides, the CDR3 is TGTGCCAGTACTTTCCGGGACAGGGCCAACAATGAGCAGTTCTTC. Translating gives CASTFRDRANNEQFF. The whole variable domain, filled in from reference TRBV19 and TRBJ2-1, reads DGGITQSPKYLFRKEGQNVTLSCEQNLNHDAMYWYRQDPGQGLRLIYYSQIVNDFQKGDIAEGYSVSREKKESFPLTVTSAQKNPTAFYLCASTFRDRANNEQFFGPGTRLTVL.

Concerning this clone itself: This sample includes further DNA sequences coding for the same CDR3. The genes are TRBV12-3 or TRBV12-4 and TRBJ2-7; 8 bases agree with TRBD1. This CDR3 spans 13 amino acids. V lost 5 bases, J lost 3 bases, and 3 bases stayed unmatched. CDR3 in amino acids: CASSLGQGYEQYF. The CDR3, as DNA: TGTGCCAGCAGTCTAGGACAGGGCTACGAGCAGTACTTC.

V usage is TRBV3-1 (or the pseudogene TRBV3-2) and J usage is TRBJ1-3; D gene ambiguous. The germline CDR1 and CDR2 sequences are LGHDT and YNNKEL (reference sequence). V lost 0 bases to trimming and J lost 2 bases, with 8 bases between them. The CDR3 extends over 15 amino acids. CDR3 DNA sequence: TGTGCCAGCAGCCAAGATTCGTCGGCTGGAAACACCATATATTTT. This sequence encodes CASSQDSSAGNTIYF.

This chain links TRBV5-6 with TRBJ2-1; 14 bases align to TRBD2. V lost 4 bases to trimming and J lost 15 bases; unmatched junction nucleotides: 9. Germline V lookup: CDR1 SGHDT, CDR2 YYEEEE. The CDR3 consists of 14 residues. The chain's CDR3 is CASSARLAGGPGFF. The CDR3 DNA reads TGTGCCAGCAGCGCGAGACTAGCGGGGGGGCCGGGGTTCTTC.

V is TRBV6-5 and J is TRBJ2-1; TRBD2 agrees at 11 bases. The V segment lost 1 base and the J segment 10 bases; nucleotides outside the gene matches: 6. This CDR3 has 15 residues. Germline CDR1 is MNHEY and CDR2 is SVGAGI. The CDR3 reads CASSYLAGGPVEQFF. Written as DNA, the CDR3 is TGTGCCAGCAGTTACTTAGCGGGGGGGCCGGTAGAGCAGTTCTTC.

J is TRBJ2-7 and V is TRBV28; 9 bases map to TRBD1. With 4 bases clipped from V and 5 bases from J, the junction kept 9 bases outside the gene matches. The CDR3 sequence is 15 residues long. Germline CDR1 MDHEN, CDR2 SYDVKM. This chain's CDR3 is CASSSTGTGFNEQYF. The CDR3 nucleotides read TGTGCCAGCAGTTCCACCGGGACAGGGTTCAACGAGCAGTACTTC.

The chain recombines TRBV19 with TRBJ1-2; D unresolved. Germline lookup yields CDR1 LNHDA and CDR2 SQIVND (reference sequence). The CDR3 loop spans 13 amino acids. V was shortened by 7 bases and J by 2 bases, with 11 bases between the two germline ends. CDR3 in DNA: TGTGCCAGTACTGCGAGCTTGAACTATGGCTACACCTTC. Translation: CASTASLNYGYTF.

The chain combines TRBV19 with TRBJ2-7, with TRBD1 matching over 8 bases. Germline lookup yields CDR1 LNHDA and CDR2 SQIVND (reference sequence). V lost 7 bases and J lost 7; bases outside the gene matches: 15. The CDR3 loop spans 15 amino acids. The DNA for the CDR3 is TGTGCCAGTAAGCCTCGGCAGGGGGCGGAATGGGAGCAGTACTTC. Its translation is CASKPRQGAEWEQYF.

This chain links TRBV29-1 with TRBJ2-1; a possible D gene is TRBD1 (6 bases). The CDR3 contains 16 residues. V was trimmed by 7 bases and J by 8 bases, leaving 27 bases between them. Germline CDR1 SQVTM, CDR2 ANQGSEA. The CDR3 loop reads CSAQPQGKSRYDEQFF. The CDR3 nucleotides are TGCAGCGCCCAACCCCAGGGGAAGTCTAGGTACGATGAGCAGTTCTTC.

This rearrangement joins TRBV27 to TRBJ1-4; D is possibly TRBD1 (5 bases). The CDR3 contains 14 residues. In germline, CDR1 is MNHEY, CDR2 SMNVEV (reference sequence). V lost 2 bases and J lost 3, with 7 bases in between. This CDR3 is CASSLQGANEKLFF. The CDR3 DNA sequence: TGTGCCAGCAGTTTACAGGGTGCTAATGAAAAACTGTTTTTT.

This clone was seen just once. V usage is TRBV7-2 and J usage is TRBJ1-1; 7 bases are a match to TRBD1. The CDR3 covers 14 residues. V lost 5 bases and J lost 1; bases outside the gene matches: 4. The germline CDR1 and CDR2 sequences are SGHTA and FQGNSA. This CDR3 reads CASSRGTANTEAFF. Here the CDR3 DNA reads TGTGCCAGCAGCCGCGGGACAGCGAACACTGAAGCTTTCTTT.

The V and J genes are TRBV30 and TRBJ1-2; D remains unclear. This CDR3 contains 13 residues. V shed 4 bases and J shed 2 bases, with 11 bases lying between them. Germline lookup yields CDR1 GTSNPN and CDR2 SVGIG (reference sequence). The CDR3 is CAWTEQKNYGYTF. CDR3 in DNA: TGTGCCTGGACGGAACAGAAGAACTATGGCTACACCTTC.

The rearrangement uses TRBV5-1 and TRBJ2-5, with 7 positions matching TRBD2. V shed 3 bases and J 1 base; nucleotides not matched to a gene: 9. CDR3 length: 16 amino acids. Germline CDR1 is SGHRS and CDR2 is YFSETQ. The CDR3 here is CASSSGVAGVQETQYF. The CDR3, as DNA: TGCGCCAGCAGCTCCGGAGTGGCGGGAGTCCAAGAGACCCAGTACTTC.

The chain combines TRBV7-8 with TRBJ2-3; a weak D match, TRBD2 (6 bases). Germline values: CDR1 SGHVS, CDR2 FQNEAQ. V lost 3 bases to trimming and J lost 6 bases, with 13 bases between them. The CDR3 loop spans 14 amino acids. CDR3 in DNA: TGTGCCAGCAGCTTGATGCGGGGCCTCGATACGCAGTATTTT. Translated: CASSLMRGLDTQYF. Looking up the rest from reference TRBV7-8 and TRBJ2-3 gives the full variable domain: GAGVSQSPRYKVAKRGQDVALRCDPISGHVSLFWYQQALGQGPEFLTYFQNEAQLDKSGLPSDRFFAERPEGSVSTLKIQRTQQEDSAVYLCASSLMRGLDTQYFGPGTRLTVL.

The chain recombines TRBV13 with TRBJ2-3; D is undetermined. V shed 2 bases and J shed 1 base, with 13 bases lying between them. This CDR3 region has 16 residues. Germline loops: CDR1 PRHDT, CDR2 FYEKMQ (reference sequence). CDR3: CASSLPERSRTDTQYF. The DNA for the CDR3 is TGTGCCAGCAGCTTACCAGAAAGGAGCCGCACAGATACGCAGTATTTT.

CDR3 in DNA: TGTGCCACCACAGGGTTGAACACTGAAGCTTTCTTT. It is translated as CATTGLNTEAFF. This sequence joins TRBV3-1 (or the pseudogene TRBV3-2) and TRBJ1-1; tentative D call: TRBD1 (6 bases). This CDR3 region has 12 residues. Between the trimmed V and J ends, which lost 10 bases and 0 bases, there was a span of 9 bases. CDR1 LGHDT and CDR2 YNNKEL come from the germline V gene (reference sequence).

The chain is built from TRBV3-1 (or the pseudogene TRBV3-2) and TRBJ1-2; D is possibly TRBD1 (6 bases). This CDR3 spans 15 amino acids. Germline CDR1 reads LGHDT; CDR2 reads YNNKEL (reference sequence). V lost 0 bases and J 3 bases, leaving 11 bases between the germline ends. DNA of the CDR3: TGTGCCAGCAGCCAAGATTATACAGGGTACTATGGCTACACCTTC. Protein sequence: CASSQDYTGYYGYTF.